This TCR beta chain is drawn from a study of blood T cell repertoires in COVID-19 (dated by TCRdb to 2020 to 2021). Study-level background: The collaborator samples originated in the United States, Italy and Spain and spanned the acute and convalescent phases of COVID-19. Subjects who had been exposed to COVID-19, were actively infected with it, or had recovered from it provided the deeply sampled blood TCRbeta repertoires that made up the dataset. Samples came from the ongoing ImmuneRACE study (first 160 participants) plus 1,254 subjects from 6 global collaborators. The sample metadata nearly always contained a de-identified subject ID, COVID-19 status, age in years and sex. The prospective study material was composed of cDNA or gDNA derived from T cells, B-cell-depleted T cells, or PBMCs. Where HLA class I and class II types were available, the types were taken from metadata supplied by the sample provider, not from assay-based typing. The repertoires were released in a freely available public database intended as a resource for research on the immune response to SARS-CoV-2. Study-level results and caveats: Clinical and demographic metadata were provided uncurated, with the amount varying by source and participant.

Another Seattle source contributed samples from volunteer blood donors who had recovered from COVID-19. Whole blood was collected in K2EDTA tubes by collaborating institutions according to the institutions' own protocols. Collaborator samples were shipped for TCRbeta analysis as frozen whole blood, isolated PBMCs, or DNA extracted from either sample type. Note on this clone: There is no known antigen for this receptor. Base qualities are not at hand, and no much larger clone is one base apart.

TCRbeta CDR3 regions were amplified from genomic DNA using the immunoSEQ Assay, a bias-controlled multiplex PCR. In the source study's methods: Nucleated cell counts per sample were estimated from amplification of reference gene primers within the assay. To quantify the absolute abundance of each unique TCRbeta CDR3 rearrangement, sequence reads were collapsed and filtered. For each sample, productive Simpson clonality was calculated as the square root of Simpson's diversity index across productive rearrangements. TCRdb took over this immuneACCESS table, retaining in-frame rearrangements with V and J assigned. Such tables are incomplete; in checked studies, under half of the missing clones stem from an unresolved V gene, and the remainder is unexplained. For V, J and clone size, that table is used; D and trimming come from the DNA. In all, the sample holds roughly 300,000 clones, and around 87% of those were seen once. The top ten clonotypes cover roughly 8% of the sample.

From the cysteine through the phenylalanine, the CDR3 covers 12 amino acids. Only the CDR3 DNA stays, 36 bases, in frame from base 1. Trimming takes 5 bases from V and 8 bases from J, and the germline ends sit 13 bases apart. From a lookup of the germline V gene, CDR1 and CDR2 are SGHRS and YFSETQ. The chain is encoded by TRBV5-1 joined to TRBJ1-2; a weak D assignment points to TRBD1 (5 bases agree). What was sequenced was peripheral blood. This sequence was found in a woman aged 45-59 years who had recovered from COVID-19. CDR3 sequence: CASRSDWGGYTF. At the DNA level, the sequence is TGCGCCAGCAGATCCGACTGGGGCGGCTACACCTTC.